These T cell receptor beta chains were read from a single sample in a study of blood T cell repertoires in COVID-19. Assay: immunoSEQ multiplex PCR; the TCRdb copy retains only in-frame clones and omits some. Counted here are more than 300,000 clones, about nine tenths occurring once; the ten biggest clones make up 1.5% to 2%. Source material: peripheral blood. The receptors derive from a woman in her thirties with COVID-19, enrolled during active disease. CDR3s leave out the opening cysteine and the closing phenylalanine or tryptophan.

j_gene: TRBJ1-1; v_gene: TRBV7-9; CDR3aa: ASTRLEVNTEAF
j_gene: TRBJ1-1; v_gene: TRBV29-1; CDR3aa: SAGGPGGEAF
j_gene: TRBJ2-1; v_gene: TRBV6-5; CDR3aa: AVTGVNEQF
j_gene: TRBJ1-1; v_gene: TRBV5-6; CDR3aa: ASSLEGANTEAF
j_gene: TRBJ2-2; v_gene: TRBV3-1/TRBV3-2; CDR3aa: ASSQARTGELF
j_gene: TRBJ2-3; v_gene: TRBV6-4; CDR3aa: ATSGQSTDTQY
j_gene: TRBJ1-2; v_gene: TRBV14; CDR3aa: ASSQGGLPLFGYT
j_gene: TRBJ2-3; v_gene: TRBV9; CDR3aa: ASSARGQGASEPQY
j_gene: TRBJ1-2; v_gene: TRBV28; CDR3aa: ASSHGQGTGGYT
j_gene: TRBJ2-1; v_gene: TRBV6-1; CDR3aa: ASSESYSSYNEQF
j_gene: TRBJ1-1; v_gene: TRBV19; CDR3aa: ASSHPRTVPTEAF
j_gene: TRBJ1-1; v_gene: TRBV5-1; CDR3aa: ASRTGAGNTEAF
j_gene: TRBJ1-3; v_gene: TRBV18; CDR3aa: ASSPGHSNSGNTIY
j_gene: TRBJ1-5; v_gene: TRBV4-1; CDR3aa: ASSQGTANQPQH
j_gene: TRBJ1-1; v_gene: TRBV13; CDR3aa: ASSADRGWNTEAF
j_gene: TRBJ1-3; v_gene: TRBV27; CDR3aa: ASSLYAGSDTIY
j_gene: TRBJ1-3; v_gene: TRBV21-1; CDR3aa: ASTTARDRPFSGNTIY
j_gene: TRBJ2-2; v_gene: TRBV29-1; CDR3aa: SVEDQISATGELF
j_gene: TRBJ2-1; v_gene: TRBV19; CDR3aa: ASSIIGGQGGNEQF
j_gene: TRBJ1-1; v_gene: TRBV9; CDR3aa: ASTGVRGANTEAF
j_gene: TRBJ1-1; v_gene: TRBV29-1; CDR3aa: SVGRQGYTEAF
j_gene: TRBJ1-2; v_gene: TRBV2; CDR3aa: ASSGDSNYGYT
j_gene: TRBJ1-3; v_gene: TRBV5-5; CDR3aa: ASSLPSGVSGNTIY
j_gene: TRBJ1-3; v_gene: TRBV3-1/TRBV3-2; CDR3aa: ASSQGTVFSGNTIY
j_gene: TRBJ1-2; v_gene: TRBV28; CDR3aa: ASSSRQGAGYGYT
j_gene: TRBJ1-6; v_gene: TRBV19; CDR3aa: ASSMSPREAYNSPLH
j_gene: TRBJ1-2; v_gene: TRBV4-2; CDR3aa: ASSLRGSNYGYT